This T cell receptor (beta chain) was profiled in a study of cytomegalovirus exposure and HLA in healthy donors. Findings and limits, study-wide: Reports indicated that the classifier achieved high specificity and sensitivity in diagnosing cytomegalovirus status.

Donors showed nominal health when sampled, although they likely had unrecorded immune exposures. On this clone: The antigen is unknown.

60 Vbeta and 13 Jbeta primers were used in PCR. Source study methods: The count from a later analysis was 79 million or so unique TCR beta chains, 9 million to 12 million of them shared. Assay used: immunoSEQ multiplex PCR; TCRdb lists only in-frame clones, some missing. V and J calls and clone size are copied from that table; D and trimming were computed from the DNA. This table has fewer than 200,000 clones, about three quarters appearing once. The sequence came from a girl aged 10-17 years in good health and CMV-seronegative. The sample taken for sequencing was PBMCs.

In DNA form, the CDR3 reads TGTGCCTGGAGTTGGGACTCCAGCGCAGGTCAGCCCCAGCATTTT. The encoded protein is CAWSWDSSAGQPQHF. This rearrangement joins TRBV30 to TRBJ1-5, with D tentatively TRBD1 (5 bases). This CDR3 has 15 residues. Germline V gene data show CDR1 as GTSNPN and CDR2 as SVGIG (reference sequence). The V end was cut by 2 bases, the J end by 6 bases, with 17 bases between.